These T cell receptor beta chains were read from a single sample in a study of T cells in Graves' hyperthyroidism and ophthalmopathy. Each CDR3 protein gets one entry after TCRdb re-called the multiplex PCR reads with MiXCR. The sample has around 440,000 distinct CDR3 sequences, around a sixth seen once. Sequencing input: blood. The receptor set was obtained from a woman aged 18-29 years with Graves' hyperthyroidism. CDR3s include the opening cysteine and the closing phenylalanine or tryptophan. Fields, in order: V gene, J gene, clone size, D gene, CDR3 protein, CDR3 DNA. A D gene is named only where the DNA matches it firmly. Some rows have no size entry. The others give once, few or many, or a class for an expanded clone.

V gene: TRBV7-2
J gene: TRBJ2-3
clone size: many
D gene: NA
CDR3 protein: CASSLGYQVVADTQYF
CDR3 DNA: TGTGCCAGCAGCTTAGGTTATCAGGTCGTAGCAGATACGCAGTATTTT

V gene: TRBV9
J gene: TRBJ1-6
clone size: NA
D gene: NA
CDR3 protein: CASSSPSTAYNSPLHF
CDR3 DNA: TGTGCCAGCAGCTCCCCCTCGACAGCCTATAATTCACCCCTCCACTTT

V gene: TRBV6-2/TRBV6-3
J gene: TRBJ2-7
clone size: many
D gene: NA
CDR3 protein: CASISDTHPPYEQYF
CDR3 DNA: TGTGCCAGCATCTCGGACACTCATCCCCCCTACGAGCAGTACTTC

V gene: TRBV3-1
J gene: TRBJ2-7
clone size: many
D gene: NA
CDR3 protein: CASSPRNLGKAYEQYF
CDR3 DNA: TGTGCCAGCAGCCCAAGGAACCTAGGGAAAGCCTACGAGCAGTACTTC

V gene: TRBV15
J gene: TRBJ2-1
clone size: NA
D gene: NA
CDR3 protein: CATSRLADYNEQFF
CDR3 DNA: TGTGCCACCAGCAGGCTAGCAGACTACAATGAGCAGTTCTTC

V gene: TRBV11-3
J gene: TRBJ2-3
clone size: many
D gene: TRBD2
CDR3 protein: CASSASGGSDTQYF
CDR3 DNA: TGTGCCAGCAGCGCTAGCGGGGGGTCAGATACGCAGTATTTT

V gene: TRBV20-1
J gene: TRBJ2-3
clone size: many
D gene: TRBD2
CDR3 protein: CSAAPGLAGDTQYF
CDR3 DNA: TGCAGTGCAGCACCGGGACTAGCGGGTGATACGCAGTATTTT

V gene: TRBV11-2
J gene: TRBJ1-5
clone size: many
D gene: NA
CDR3 protein: CASSNSLGGSQPQHF
CDR3 DNA: TGTGCCAGCAGCAACAGCCTCGGGGGTAGTCAGCCCCAGCATTTT

V gene: TRBV2
J gene: TRBJ2-1
clone size: many
D gene: NA
CDR3 protein: CASSASLGYNEQFF
CDR3 DNA: TGTGCCAGCAGTGCCTCTCTCGGCTACAATGAGCAGTTCTTC

V gene: TRBV4-1
J gene: TRBJ2-1
clone size: many
D gene: TRBD1
CDR3 protein: CASSQHIGQGRDEQFF
CDR3 DNA: TGCGCCAGCAGCCAACACATCGGACAGGGGAGGGATGAGCAGTTCTTC

V gene: TRBV12-3/TRBV12-4
J gene: TRBJ2-7
clone size: many
D gene: NA
CDR3 protein: CASSLALRGNEQYF
CDR3 DNA: TGTGCCAGCAGTTTGGCGCTAAGGGGGAACGAGCAGTACTTC

V gene: TRBV19
J gene: TRBJ2-7
clone size: few
D gene: NA
CDR3 protein: CATWGGHEQYF
CDR3 DNA: TGTGCCACCTGGGGGGGGCACGAGCAGTACTTC

V gene: TRBV12-3/TRBV12-4
J gene: TRBJ2-1
clone size: NA
D gene: TRBD1
CDR3 protein: CASRASGTGGYNEQFF
CDR3 DNA: TGTGCCAGCAGAGCCTCCGGGACAGGGGGTTACAATGAGCAGTTCTTC

V gene: TRBV29-1
J gene: TRBJ1-2
clone size: many
D gene: NA
CDR3 protein: CSVGGRDGYTF
CDR3 DNA: TGCAGCGTTGGAGGGCGGGATGGCTACACCTTC

V gene: TRBV5-1
J gene: TRBJ2-3
clone size: many
D gene: TRBD2
CDR3 protein: CASTGLAGTDTQYF
CDR3 DNA: TGCGCCAGCACGGGACTAGCTGGCACAGATACGCAGTATTTT

V gene: TRBV11-3
J gene: TRBJ2-1
clone size: many
D gene: TRBD2
CDR3 protein: CASSLDRLAGYNEQFF
CDR3 DNA: TGTGCCAGCAGCTTAGATAGGTTAGCGGGTTACAATGAGCAGTTCTTC

V gene: TRBV13
J gene: TRBJ2-7
clone size: many
D gene: NA
CDR3 protein: CASAVRLGSYEQYF
CDR3 DNA: TGTGCCAGCGCTGTCCGACTGGGGTCCTACGAGCAGTACTTC

V gene: TRBV11-3
J gene: TRBJ2-4
clone size: few
D gene: NA
CDR3 protein: CASSPGLTKNIQYF
CDR3 DNA: TGTGCCAGCAGCCCCGGACTAACCAAAAACATTCAGTACTTC

V gene: TRBV3-1
J gene: TRBJ1-5
clone size: many
D gene: NA
CDR3 protein: CASSQGVSQPQHF
CDR3 DNA: TGTGCCAGCAGCCAAGGGGTGAGTCAGCCCCAGCATTTT

V gene: TRBV5-1
J gene: TRBJ1-6
clone size: many
D gene: NA
CDR3 protein: CASSSGVGGNSPLHF
CDR3 DNA: TGCGCCAGCAGCTCCGGCGTGGGGGGGAATTCACCCCTCCACTTT

V gene: TRBV6-1
J gene: TRBJ2-7
clone size: many
D gene: TRBD2
CDR3 protein: CASSQRLAGAYEQYF
CDR3 DNA: TGTGCCAGCAGCCAGAGACTAGCGGGGGCATACGAGCAGTACTTC

V gene: TRBV12-3/TRBV12-4
J gene: TRBJ1-4
clone size: NA
D gene: TRBD1
CDR3 protein: CASSFVTTGATEKLFF
CDR3 DNA: TGTGCCAGCAGTTTTGTTACGACAGGGGCTACTGAAAAACTGTTTTTT

V gene: TRBV12-3/TRBV12-4
J gene: TRBJ2-5
clone size: NA
D gene: TRBD2
CDR3 protein: CASSLLAGAPETQYF
CDR3 DNA: TGTGCCAGCAGTTTACTAGCGGGAGCCCCTGAGACCCAGTACTTC

V gene: TRBV5-1
J gene: TRBJ2-7
clone size: few
D gene: TRBD1
CDR3 protein: CASSPRQGAVGGRLVNEQYF
CDR3 DNA: TGCGCCAGCAGCCCACGACAGGGGGCGGTTGGCGGGAGGTTGGTGAACGAGCAGTACTTC

V gene: TRBV12-3/TRBV12-4
J gene: TRBJ2-1
clone size: few
D gene: TRBD2
CDR3 protein: CASSVAGTSGYNEQFF
CDR3 DNA: TGTGCCAGCAGTGTAGCCGGGACTAGCGGCTACAATGAGCAGTTCTTC

V gene: TRBV5-1
J gene: TRBJ1-3
clone size: few
D gene: TRBD1
CDR3 protein: CASSGDRGSGNTIYF
CDR3 DNA: TGCGCCAGCAGCGGCGACAGGGGATCTGGAAACACCATATATTTT

V gene: TRBV2
J gene: TRBJ2-1
clone size: many
D gene: NA
CDR3 protein: CASMESKPNEQFF
CDR3 DNA: TGTGCCAGCATGGAATCTAAGCCCAATGAGCAGTTCTTC

V gene: TRBV7-8
J gene: TRBJ2-1
clone size: many
D gene: TRBD2
CDR3 protein: CASIARGLLGKSSYNEQFF
CDR3 DNA: TGTGCCAGCATCGCTCGGGGACTACTAGGGAAAAGCTCCTACAATGAGCAGTTCTTC

V gene: TRBV20-1
J gene: TRBJ2-1
clone size: many
D gene: TRBD2
CDR3 protein: CSARVPLGLAELAEQFF
CDR3 DNA: TGCAGTGCTAGAGTACCCCTCGGACTAGCGGAGCTTGCCGAGCAGTTCTTC

V gene: TRBV3-1
J gene: TRBJ2-5
clone size: many
D gene: NA
CDR3 protein: CASSPSNPVTQYF
CDR3 DNA: TGTGCCAGCAGCCCGTCCAATCCGGTGACCCAGTACTTC

V gene: TRBV10-3
J gene: TRBJ2-5
clone size: many
D gene: NA
CDR3 protein: CATMIRTQETQYF
CDR3 DNA: TGTGCCACCATGATTCGGACCCAAGAGACCCAGTACTTC

V gene: TRBV24-1
J gene: TRBJ2-3
clone size: many
D gene: TRBD1
CDR3 protein: CATSDRGQGGSTDTQYF
CDR3 DNA: TGTGCCACCAGTGACCGAGGACAGGGGGGAAGCACAGATACGCAGTATTTT

V gene: TRBV12-3/TRBV12-4
J gene: TRBJ2-2
clone size: many
D gene: NA
CDR3 protein: CASSLREYTGELFF
CDR3 DNA: TGTGCCAGCAGCCTCAGGGAGTACACCGGGGAGCTGTTTTTT

V gene: TRBV18
J gene: TRBJ2-5
clone size: many
D gene: TRBD1
CDR3 protein: CASSDGQGRETQYF
CDR3 DNA: TGTGCCAGCTCCGACGGACAGGGTCGGGAGACCCAGTACTTC

V gene: TRBV7-2
J gene: TRBJ2-7
clone size: few
D gene: TRBD2
CDR3 protein: CASKSRTSGVYEQYF
CDR3 DNA: TGTGCCAGCAAGTCGAGAACTAGCGGGGTGTACGAGCAGTACTTC

V gene: TRBV20-1
J gene: TRBJ1-2
clone size: many
D gene: TRBD1
CDR3 protein: CSARQGANYGYTF
CDR3 DNA: TGCAGTGCTAGACAGGGGGCTAACTATGGCTACACCTTC

V gene: TRBV20-1
J gene: TRBJ2-1
clone size: NA
D gene: NA
CDR3 protein: CGASIRVVPALPSYNEQFF
CDR3 DNA: TGCGGTGCTAGTATCAGGGTCGTACCCGCTCTTCCTTCCTACAATGAGCAGTTCTTC

V gene: TRBV20-1
J gene: TRBJ1-2
clone size: few
D gene: NA
CDR3 protein: CSARPVSRGYTF
CDR3 DNA: TGCAGTGCCCGGCCAGTTTCACGCGGCTACACCTTC

V gene: TRBV20-1
J gene: TRBJ2-7
clone size: few
D gene: TRBD2
CDR3 protein: CSASPGLAGSYEQYF
CDR3 DNA: TGCAGTGCTAGTCCGGGACTAGCGGGGTCCTACGAGCAGTACTTC

V gene: TRBV5-1
J gene: TRBJ2-3
clone size: few
D gene: TRBD2
CDR3 protein: CASSLGRAGVSTDTQYF
CDR3 DNA: TGCGCCAGCAGCTTGGGTCGAGCGGGAGTGAGCACAGATACGCAGTATTTT

V gene: TRBV10-3
J gene: TRBJ2-3
clone size: NA
D gene: NA
CDR3 protein: CAISGTVPGTQYF
CDR3 DNA: TGTGCCATCAGTGGGACAGTCCCAGGTACGCAGTATTTT

V gene: TRBV5-6
J gene: TRBJ2-2
clone size: NA
D gene: TRBD2
CDR3 protein: CASSYQRDLPTGELFF
CDR3 DNA: TGTGCCAGCAGCTATCAGCGGGACCTTCCCACCGGGGAGCTGTTTTTT

V gene: TRBV7-2
J gene: TRBJ2-7
clone size: many
D gene: TRBD1
CDR3 protein: CASSLFAGQGFYEQYF
CDR3 DNA: TGTGCCAGCAGCTTATTCGCGGGACAGGGATTCTACGAGCAGTACTTC

V gene: TRBV5-1
J gene: TRBJ2-3
clone size: many
D gene: NA
CDR3 protein: CASSLARKEDTQYF
CDR3 DNA: TGCGCCAGCAGCTTGGCTCGGAAGGAAGATACGCAGTATTTT